Below are 26 T cell receptor beta chains sequenced from a single sample in a study of blood T cell repertoires in COVID-19. This table comes from immunoSEQ multiplex PCR, and its TCRdb copy is limited to in-frame clones, with some not included. The profile shows 200,000 to 250,000 clones, approximately 84% of them singletons. Material for sequencing was peripheral blood. Source of these receptors: a woman in her fifties or sixties with active or convalescent COVID-19.

The rearrangement joins TRBV9 to TRBJ2-7, with TRBD1 identical over 12 bases. The trim removed 3 bases at V and 3 bases at J, leaving 4 bases unmatched. Germline V lookup: CDR1 SGDLS, CDR2 YYNGEE. The CDR3 runs to 15 residues. The CDR3 is CASSEGQGAYYEQYV. In nucleotides, the CDR3 is TGTGCCAGCAGCGAGGGACAGGGGGCTTACTACGAGCAGTACGTC.

The gene calls are TRBV28 and TRBJ1-6; 7 positions match TRBD1. The CDR3 runs to 18 residues. In germline, CDR1 is MDHEN, CDR2 SYDVKM. V was clipped by 10 bases and J by 3 bases; unmatched bases: 18. The CDR3, as DNA: TGTGCCACCACCGGATTCACAGGGGTGGGTGGCTATAATTCACCCCTCCACTTT. Translation: CATTGFTGVGGYNSPLHF. Variable domain in full (rest from reference TRBV28 and TRBJ1-6): DVKVTQSSRYLVKRTGEKVFLECVQDMDHENMFWYRQDPGLGLRLIYFSYDVKMKEKGDIPEGYSVSREKKERFSLILESASTNQTSMYLCATTGFTGVGGYNSPLHFGNGTRLTVT.

The V call is TRBV6-5, the J call TRBJ1-2; 7 positions match TRBD1. V shed 6 bases, J shed 0 bases, and the junction held 7 bases outside the gene matches. Germline V lookup: CDR1 MNHEY, CDR2 SVGAGI. There are 15 residues in the CDR3. The DNA for the CDR3 is TGTGCCAGCAGGGGGACAGACTACCCTAACTATGGCTACACCTTC. Its protein is CASRGTDYPNYGYTF.

The chain uses TRBV6-2 or TRBV6-3 and TRBJ2-1; TRBD2 might be the D (7 bases). From germline, CDR1 is MNHEY and CDR2 SVGEGT. V was trimmed by 4 bases and J by 9 bases, leaving 19 bases between them. This CDR3 comprises 15 residues. CDR3 residues: CASSSWGGAAGEQFF. For the CDR3, the DNA is TGTGCCAGCAGTTCCTGGGGGGGGGCGGCGGGTGAGCAGTTCTTC.

The sample holds a few counts of this clone. The V call is TRBV6-5, the J call TRBJ1-1, with D possibly being TRBD1 (5 bases). The CDR3 runs 13 residues. Trimming removed 6 bases from V and 3 bases from J, with 11 bases in between. Per the germline V gene, CDR1 is MNHEY and CDR2 is SVGAGI. The CDR3 loop reads CASRRTGDTEAFF. The CDR3 DNA follows: TGTGCCAGCAGGAGGACGGGGGACACTGAAGCTTTCTTT.

The rearrangement links TRBV2 to TRBJ1-1, with D maybe TRBD1 (6 bases). Per the germline V gene, CDR1 is SNHLY and CDR2 is FYNNEI. The V and J ends lost 5 bases and 4 bases respectively, with 17 bases between them. CDR3 length equals 15 residues. This chain's CDR3 is CASSYQGQPATEAFF. In nucleotides, the CDR3 is TGTGCCAGCAGTTACCAAGGACAGCCGGCCACTGAAGCTTTCTTT.

The CDR3 DNA reads as TGTGCCAGCAGTTTATTGGGGGCGGGTGACTATGGCTACACCTTC. Amino acids: CASSLLGAGDYGYTF. The chain carries TRBV28 and TRBJ1-2; possibly TRBD1 for D (6 bases). V lost 1 base and J 3 bases, leaving 12 bases between the germline ends. The CDR3 covers 15 residues. Germline V CDR1 and CDR2: MDHEN, SYDVKM.

The J gene is TRBJ2-5, the V gene TRBV27, with a weak D call TRBD1 (6 bases). Germline V CDR1 and CDR2: MNHEY, SMNVEV (reference sequence). Between the trimmed V and J ends, which lost 8 bases and 5 bases, there was a span of 12 bases. This CDR3 comprises 12 residues. The CDR3 nucleotides are TGTGCCAGCGGTAAGGGGGAGGAGACCCAGTACTTC. Protein sequence: CASGKGEETQYF.

The J gene is TRBJ1-2, the V gene TRBV7-3; perhaps TRBD1 as D (6 bases). Trimming removed 4 bases from V and 2 bases from J, with 8 bases in between. The CDR3 contains 13 residues. The germline V gene encodes CDR1 SGHTA and CDR2 FQGTGA. The CDR3 coding sequence is TGTGCCAGCAGCTCACAGGGAAACTATGGCTACACCTTC. The encoded protein is CASSSQGNYGYTF.

The V call is TRBV2, the J call TRBJ1-3; 9 bases map to TRBD1. The CDR3 is 15 amino acids. CDR1 SNHLY and CDR2 FYNNEI come from the germline V gene. V dropped 8 bases and J dropped 2; count of bases not matched to a gene: 7. CDR3 coding DNA: TGTGCCAGCCGACAGGGGGAATGGGCTGGAAACACCATATATTTT. Its protein is CASRQGEWAGNTIYF. The full variable domain, its missing parts supplied by reference TRBV2 and TRBJ1-3, is EPEVTQTPSHQVTQMGQEVILRCVPISNHLYFYWYRQILGQKVEFLVSFYNNEISEKSEIFDDQFSVERPDGSNFTLKIRSTKLEDSAMYFCASRQGEWAGNTIYFGEGSWLTVV.

The V gene is TRBV5-4, the J gene TRBJ1-2; unclear D gene. Trimming left V 0 bases short and J 7 bases short, with 4 bases between. Germline V CDR1 and CDR2: SGHNT, YYREEE (reference sequence). The CDR3 loop spans 11 amino acids. DNA of the CDR3: TGTGCCAGCAGCTTGGGGCCTGGCTACACCTTC. It specifies CASSLGPGYTF.

V usage is TRBV2 and J usage is TRBJ2-3, with 7 bases lining up with TRBD1. The germline V gene encodes CDR1 SNHLY and CDR2 FYNNEI. The trim removed 4 bases at V and 6 bases at J, leaving 7 bases unmatched. CDR3 size: 14 residues. This CDR3 is CASSGQGIGDTQYF. DNA for the CDR3: TGTGCCAGCAGTGGACAGGGAATTGGGGATACGCAGTATTTT.

Worth noting for this clone: This sample includes further DNA sequences coding for the same CDR3. V gene TRBV6-5 combines with J gene TRBJ1-2, with TRBD1 as a possible D gene (5 bases). V gave up 2 bases and J gave up 8 bases, with 12 bases separating them. Germline V gene lookup returns CDR1 MNHEY and CDR2 SVGAGI. The CDR3 spans 13 residues. CDR3 sequence (DNA): TGTGCCAGCAGTTACGGGCAGGGCGGCGGCTACACCTTC. It specifies CASSYGQGGGYTF.

The gene calls are TRBV7-8 and TRBJ1-5, with a tentative D call TRBD1 (5 bases). Trimming removed 4 bases at V and 0 bases at J, with 19 bases between. The CDR3 consists of 18 residues. The germline gives CDR1 SGHVS, CDR2 FQNEAQ. The CDR3 region is CASSSIWGGENSNQPQHF. In DNA, the CDR3 is TGTGCCAGCAGCTCCATATGGGGGGGGGAAAATAGCAATCAGCCCCAGCATTTT.

The gene calls are TRBV6-4 and TRBJ1-6; D might be TRBD1 (6 bases). V lost 3 bases to trimming and J lost 0 bases, with 21 bases between them. The CDR3 extends over 20 amino acids. CDR1 and CDR2 (germline): MRHNA, SNTAGT. The CDR3 DNA sequence: TGTGCCAGCAGTGATTCTATCGGGGACAACGACATCTCCTATAATTCACCCCTCCACTTT. Amino acid sequence: CASSDSIGDNDISYNSPLHF.

The chain couples TRBV10-1 to TRBJ2-1, with D possibly matching TRBD1 (7 bases). Trimming took 4 bases from V and 5 from J, leaving 12 bases between them. Germline CDR1 reads WNHNN; CDR2 reads SYGVQD (reference sequence). The CDR3 runs 14 residues. CDR3 bases: TGCGCCAGCAGTGGGGCGGGACAGCACAATGAGCAGTTCTTC. This gives the protein CASSGAGQHNEQFF.

The rearrangement uses TRBV30 and TRBJ1-2, with 7 positions matching TRBD1. Trimming cost V 3 bases and J 5 bases; bases outside gene matches: 15. CDR1 is GTSNPN, CDR2 SVGIG, per germline (reference sequence). The CDR3 spans 16 residues. CDR3 sequence (DNA): TGTGCCTGGAGCCCCGGGACAGTTGGCTTGGGATATGGCTACACCTTC. Its translation is CAWSPGTVGLGYGYTF.

V gene TRBV24-1 combines with J gene TRBJ2-7; 9 bases are shared with TRBD2. Germline V lookup: CDR1 KGHDR, CDR2 SFDVKD. CDR3 size: 15 residues. The trim removed 10 bases at V and 0 bases at J, leaving 9 bases unmatched. The CDR3 coding sequence is TGTGCCACGAGGAGCGGGGGGACCAGCTCCTACGAGCAGTACGTC. Amino acids: CATRSGGTSSYEQYV.

The V and J genes are TRBV27 and TRBJ1-1, with D tentatively TRBD1 (5 bases). Trimming took 7 bases from V and 1 from J, leaving 16 bases between them. CDR1 and CDR2 from the germline V gene are MNHEY and SMNVEV (reference sequence). The CDR3 spans 15 residues. The CDR3 loop is CASKSSRDRNTEAFF. The CDR3 region has the DNA TGTGCCAGCAAGTCGTCCAGGGATAGGAACACTGAAGCTTTCTTT.

The CDR3 here is CASSLGFEVGGNIQYF. CDR3 nucleotide sequence: TGCGCCAGCAGCTTGGGGTTTGAAGTGGGGGGAAACATTCAGTACTTC. The chain combines TRBV5-1 with TRBJ2-4, with a tentative D call TRBD2 (6 bases). The CDR3 totals 16 residues. V lost 0 bases to trimming and J lost 6 bases, with 16 bases between them. Per the germline V gene, CDR1 is SGHRS and CDR2 is YFSETQ.

This chain connects TRBV5-6 to TRBJ1-2; unclear D gene. Germline loops: CDR1 SGHDT, CDR2 YYEEEE. V was cut by 4 bases and J by 8 bases, with 9 bases left in between. The CDR3 loop spans 11 amino acids. CDR3 region: CASSQTQGYTF. The CDR3 DNA is TGTGCCAGCAGCCAAACACAGGGCTACACCTTC.

The rearrangement joins TRBV5-1 to TRBJ2-5; D perhaps matches TRBD1 (5 bases). Trimming pared 3 bases from V and 1 base from J, leaving 10 bases between. CDR3 size: 14 residues. In germline, CDR1 is SGHRS, CDR2 YFSETQ. CDR3 in DNA: TGCGCCAGCAGCTCAGGGTCGATCCAAGAGACCCAGTACTTC. Translated: CASSSGSIQETQYF.

This chain uses TRBV10-3 with TRBJ1-1; tentatively, D is TRBD1 (5 bases). The V gene's germline CDR1 is ENHRY and CDR2 SYGVKD. V was pared by 4 bases and J by 4 bases, with 16 bases between. The CDR3 contains 15 residues. Here the CDR3 DNA reads TGTGCCATCAGTGGGGAAGACCGGGGGGGCACTGAAGCTTTCTTT. As protein: CAISGEDRGGTEAFF.

The chain uses TRBV12-3 or TRBV12-4 and TRBJ1-2, with 9 bases lining up with TRBD1. V lost 2 bases, J lost 10 bases, and 5 bases stayed unmatched. The CDR3 has 13 residues. CDR3 amino acids: CASSLKGTGNYTF. The CDR3 DNA sequence: TGTGCCAGCAGTTTAAAGGGGACAGGGAACTACACCTTC.

V is TRBV6-1 and J is TRBJ1-5; D is possibly TRBD1 (5 bases). Germline V CDR1 and CDR2: MNHNS, SASEGT. The CDR3 runs 15 residues. V lost 2 bases, J lost 4 bases, and 12 bases lay in between. As DNA, the CDR3 is TGTGCCAGCAGTGAACAGGGATTGGGGAATCAGCCCCAGCATTTT. The encoded protein is CASSEQGLGNQPQHF.

A few counts support this clone. J is TRBJ1-4 and V is TRBV3-1 (or the pseudogene TRBV3-2); no clear D. In germline, CDR1 is LGHDT, CDR2 YNNKEL (reference sequence). Trimming left V 7 bases short and J 4 bases short, with 19 bases between. The CDR3 sequence is 16 residues long. DNA of the CDR3: TGTGCCAGCACCACCGGGAGGGCCGGCGGTAATGAAAAACTGTTTTTT. Translating gives CASTTGRAGGNEKLFF.